These 15 T cell receptor beta chains originate from one sample sequenced in a study of cytomegalovirus exposure and HLA in healthy donors. PCR was performed using 60 Vbeta and 13 Jbeta primers. The protocol was immunoSEQ multiplex PCR, while the TCRdb copy is restricted to in-frame clones and leaves out a portion. The data show around 150,000 clones, approximately 87% seen once. The sample taken for sequencing was PBMCs. Receptors originate from a man aged 35 to 55 in good health and CMV-seronegative.

A few counts support this clone. The genes are TRBV29-1 and TRBJ1-3, with 9 bases lining up with TRBD1. The CDR3 covers 14 residues. Losses at the gene ends were 6 bases for V and 4 bases for J; bases not matched to a gene: 7. Germline loops: CDR1 SQVTM, CDR2 ANQGSEA. The CDR3, as DNA: TGCAGCGTGGAGACAGGGGGACGAGGAAACACCATATATTTT. Its translation is CSVETGGRGNTIYF.

CDR3 residues: CATSRDGGGPGETQYF. The CDR3 region has the DNA TGTGCCACCAGCAGAGATGGCGGGGGGCCTGGGGAGACCCAGTACTTC. This chain connects TRBV15 to TRBJ2-5, with 8 nucleotides matching TRBD2. From germline, CDR1 is LNHNV and CDR2 YYDKDF (reference sequence). The CDR3 has 16 residues. V lost 0 bases, J lost 5 bases, and 8 bases stayed unmatched.

The chain carries TRBV7-6 and TRBJ2-7; no definite D call. Germline V gene sequence: CDR1 SGHVS, CDR2 FNYEAQ. Trimming cost V 5 bases and J 5 bases, with 19 bases left between them. This CDR3 comprises 15 residues. The chain's CDR3 is CASSLESGPPNEQYF. The CDR3 DNA reads as TGTGCCAGCAGCCTAGAGTCGGGTCCCCCCAACGAGCAGTACTTC.

This rearrangement joins TRBV19 to TRBJ1-1; D is perhaps TRBD1 (6 bases). Germline V gene lookup returns CDR1 LNHDA and CDR2 SQIVND (reference sequence). This CDR3 is 18 amino acids long. V was pared by 2 bases and J by 0 bases, with 19 bases between. CDR3 in amino acids: CASSIYTGPARVNTEAFF. DNA of the CDR3: TGTGCCAGTAGTATATATACAGGGCCGGCAAGGGTGAACACTGAAGCTTTCTTT.

The V and J genes are TRBV2 and TRBJ1-6; TRBD1 matches at 7 bases. Trimming took 6 bases from V and 9 from J; bases not matched to a gene: 5. This CDR3 comprises 13 residues. Germline lookup yields CDR1 SNHLY and CDR2 FYNNEI. The CDR3 reads CASSQGVSSPLHF. In nucleotides, the CDR3 is TGTGCCAGCAGCCAGGGGGTGAGTTCACCCCTCCACTTT. Looking up the rest from reference TRBV2 and TRBJ1-6 gives the full variable domain: EPEVTQTPSHQVTQMGQEVILRCVPISNHLYFYWYRQILGQKVEFLVSFYNNEISEKSEIFDDQFSVERPDGSNFTLKIRSTKLEDSAMYFCASSQGVSSPLHFGNGTRLTVT.

DNA of the CDR3: TGTGCCAGCTCACCGTTAGAGATGAACACTGAAGCTTTCTTT. Translated, it gives CASSPLEMNTEAFF. The rearrangement links TRBV18 to TRBJ1-1, with D uncertain. CDR1 is KGHSH, CDR2 LQKENI, per germline. The CDR3 covers 14 residues. The V gene lost 3 bases and the J gene lost 0 bases, with 8 bases spanning the gap. The whole variable domain, remainder taken from reference TRBV18 and TRBJ1-1, is NAGVMQNPRHLVRRRGQEARLRCSPMKGHSHVYWYRQLPEEGLKFMVYLQKENIIDESGMPKERFSAEFPKEGPSILRIQQVVRGDSAAYFCASSPLEMNTEAFFGQGTRLTVV.

The chain has TRBV7-9 and TRBJ1-6; D not resolved. Germline V gives CDR1 SEHNR, CDR2 FQNEAQ (reference sequence). This CDR3 comprises 14 residues. Trimming took off 2 bases at V and 13 bases at J, with 15 bases between the two ends. DNA for the CDR3: TGTGCCAGCAGCTTATACGGGGAGGAGTCGCCCCTCCACTTT. Its translation is CASSLYGEESPLHF.

The rearrangement links TRBV19 to TRBJ2-7; D is perhaps TRBD2 (6 bases). V lost 3 bases to trimming and J lost 0 bases, with 9 bases between them. The germline CDR1 and CDR2 sequences are LNHDA and SQIVND (reference sequence). CDR3 length equals 14 residues. CDR3 nucleotide sequence: TGTGCCAGTAGTATGGCGGGACCCTCCTACGAGCAGTACTTC. Encoded protein: CASSMAGPSYEQYF.

In regard to this clone: The sample carries other DNA sequences with the same CDR3. V is TRBV28 and J is TRBJ1-4; 9 bases are a match to TRBD1. Germline V gene sequence: CDR1 MDHEN, CDR2 SYDVKM. With 3 bases clipped from V and 5 bases from J, the junction kept 1 base outside the gene matches. The CDR3 consists of 14 residues. The CDR3 sequence: CASSLTGGNEKLFF. DNA of the CDR3: TGTGCCAGCAGTTTGACAGGGGGAAATGAAAAACTGTTTTTT.

The rearrangement uses TRBV2 and TRBJ2-4; the match to TRBD1 covers 9 bases. The CDR3 sequence is 16 residues long. Germline V lookup: CDR1 SNHLY, CDR2 FYNNEI. V trimming: 6 bases; J trimming: 5 bases; junction bases outside the gene matches: 11. Here the CDR3 reads CASSGHLRDRENIQYF. As DNA, the CDR3 is TGTGCCAGCAGCGGACACTTACGGGACAGGGAAAACATTCAGTACTTC.

This chain joins TRBV7-9 and TRBJ2-3, with no clear D. The germline CDR1 and CDR2 sequences are SEHNR and FQNEAQ (reference sequence). Trimming removed 0 bases from V and 6 bases from J, with 13 bases in between. CDR3 length equals 15 residues. The chain's CDR3 is CASSLAFFYEDTQYF. The CDR3 coding sequence is TGTGCCAGCAGCTTAGCCTTTTTTTATGAGGATACGCAGTATTTT.

The chain is built from TRBV18 and TRBJ1-4; 8 nucleotides align to TRBD1. Germline V gene sequence: CDR1 KGHSH, CDR2 LQKENI. The junction had 4 bases not matched to a gene; V was cut back by 6 bases and J by 4 bases. The CDR3 consists of 14 residues. DNA of the CDR3: TGTGCCAGCTCGTCGGGACAGGATAATGAAAAACTGTTTTTT. The encoded protein is CASSSGQDNEKLFF.

Notes on this clone: The germline gene is not matched at one end of the junction; a read error may be the cause. The chain recombines TRBV27 with TRBJ1-3, with D possibly being TRBD1 (5 bases). The V gene's germline CDR1 is MNHEY and CDR2 SMNVEV (reference sequence). CDR3 length equals 16 residues. CDR3 bases: TGTGCCAGCAGTCTTGAACAGGCCTACTCTGGAAACACCGTATATTTT. Translation: CASSLEQAYSGNTVYF.

The rearrangement uses TRBV25-1 and TRBJ2-5, with TRBD2 identical over 9 bases. The CDR3 covers 13 residues. V lost 5 bases to trimming and J lost 5 bases; unmatched junction nucleotides: 3. Germline-derived CDR1 and CDR2 are MGHDK and SYGVNS. The DNA for the CDR3 is TGTGCCAGCAGTCCTAGCGGGACGGAGACCCAGTACTTC. Amino acids: CASSPSGTETQYF.

V usage is TRBV11-2 and J usage is TRBJ2-7, with 9 bases aligning to TRBD1. CDR3 size: 15 residues. Trimming took 5 bases from V and 2 from J; bases not matched to a gene: 7. Germline CDR1 and CDR2: SGHAT and FQNNGV. The chain's CDR3 is CASSPRDREAYEQYF. The CDR3 DNA reads as TGTGCCAGCAGCCCTCGGGACAGGGAAGCCTACGAGCAGTACTTC.